Here is one T cell receptor (beta chain) with its context. The treatment is: oral pan-JAK inhibitor, 5-10 mg twice daily. The junction had 11 bases not matched to a gene; V was cut back by 8 bases and J by 1 base. CDR1 GTSNPN and CDR2 SVGIG come from the germline V gene (reference sequence). The CDR3 is 15 residues long. These data are taken from a study of CD8+ T cells in alopecia areata. TCR sequencing used cDNA made by reverse transcription of extracted RNA. Some clones are missing from TCRdb's copy, which holds only in-frame ones; the method was immunoSEQ multiplex PCR. The sample holds about 190,000 clones; 64% are singletons and the top ten take 4.2%.

The TCR originated in a human donor with alopecia areata. V and J are TRBV30 and TRBJ2-7, with 10 bases aligning to TRBD1. The sequenced sample was CD4+ T cells sorted from blood, obtained at week 4, from a patient treated with tofacitinib. In nucleotides, the CDR3 is TGTGCCGTCCTATCGGGACAGGGGAGGTCCTACGAGCAGTACTTC. Translating gives CAVLSGQGRSYEQYF. Filled out from reference TRBV30 and TRBJ2-7, the complete variable domain reads SQTIHQWPATLVQPVGSPLSLECTVEGTSNPNLYWYRQAAGRGLQLLFYSVGIGQISSEVPQNLSASRPQDRQFILSSKKLLLSDSGFYLCAVLSGQGRSYEQYFGPGTRLTVT.